Listed here are 27 T cell receptor beta chains from one sample, sequenced in a study of blood T cell repertoires in COVID-19. The data were produced by immunoSEQ multiplex PCR, yet TCRdb's version contains in-frame clones alone and is incomplete. The sample shows some 58,000 clones, approximately 86% of them seen only once. Sample: peripheral blood. Receptors originate from a man between 40 and 49 years old with acute or convalescent COVID-19.

V is TRBV2 and J is TRBJ1-6; D not resolved. Trimming shortened V by 4 bases and J by 5 bases, and 12 bases separated the two germline ends. This CDR3 has 15 residues. CDR1 and CDR2 from the germline V gene are SNHLY and FYNNEI. The DNA for the CDR3 is TGTGCCAGCAGTGTTTCGGGGAGGGATAATTCACCCCTCCACTTT. This encodes CASSVSGRDNSPLHF. Full variable domain (remainder filled in from reference TRBV2 and TRBJ1-6): EPEVTQTPSHQVTQMGQEVILRCVPISNHLYFYWYRQILGQKVEFLVSFYNNEISEKSEIFDDQFSVERPDGSNFTLKIRSTKLEDSAMYFCASSVSGRDNSPLHFGNGTRLTVT.

The CDR3 DNA reads TGTGCCAGCAGTTTACAAGGGAGGGGTGAGCAGTTCTTC. This codes for CASSLQGRGEQFF. The chain employs TRBV27 and TRBJ2-1; TRBD2 matches 7 bases. V lost 2 bases and J lost 9; bases outside the gene matches: 4. The length of the CDR3 is 13 residues. The germline V gene has CDR1 MNHEY and CDR2 SMNVEV (reference sequence).

The gene calls are TRBV10-3 and TRBJ1-5, with D hard to call. Germline CDR1 ENHRY, CDR2 SYGVKD. The CDR3 length is 13 residues. Trimming left V 6 bases short and J 8 bases short, with 14 bases between. The DNA of the CDR3 is TGTGCCATCAGCAGCGTAGGCCCGGAGCCCCAGCATTTT. It specifies CAISSVGPEPQHF.

This clone was counted a single time. This chain connects TRBV5-5 to TRBJ1-1; D may be TRBD1 (5 bases). V lost 6 bases, J lost 11 bases, and 17 bases lay in between. In germline, CDR1 is SGHKS, CDR2 YYEKEE (reference sequence). The CDR3 extends over 12 amino acids. The CDR3 DNA sequence: TGTGCCAGCACCCCGGGGGGGGAACGGGCTTTCTTT. The encoded protein is CASTPGGERAFF.

The J gene is TRBJ2-7, the V gene TRBV30; no firm D call. The CDR3 has 13 residues. V lost 0 bases, J lost 3 bases, and 9 bases lay in between. Germline V CDR1 and CDR2: GTSNPN, SVGIG (reference sequence). The CDR3 spells CAWSVLPGYEQYF. The CDR3 region has the DNA TGTGCCTGGAGTGTACTGCCAGGCTACGAGCAGTACTTC.

V usage is TRBV29-1 and J usage is TRBJ2-1; 8 bases match TRBD2. Unmatched junction bases numbered 5, after V lost 7 bases and J lost 0 bases. Per the germline V gene, CDR1 is SQVTM and CDR2 is ANQGSEA. The CDR3 totals 14 residues. The CDR3, as DNA: TGCAGCGCCACTAGCGGAATCTCCTACAATGAGCAGTTCTTC. It codes for CSATSGISYNEQFF.

This clone was seen once. The chain is built from TRBV6-1 and TRBJ2-7; 7 nucleotides line up with TRBD2. Germline V lookup: CDR1 MNHNS, CDR2 SASEGT. Germline trimming cut 1 base from V and 3 bases from J; bases unmatched to any gene: 0. CDR3 length: 13 residues. CDR3 amino acids: CASSEGDYYEQYF. CDR3 nucleotide sequence: TGTGCCAGCAGTGAAGGGGACTACTACGAGCAGTACTTC.

This chain uses TRBV10-3 with TRBJ1-1, with D perhaps TRBD1 (6 bases). The CDR3 has 18 residues. The germline V gene encodes CDR1 ENHRY and CDR2 SYGVKD. Trimming cost V 0 bases and J 0 bases, with 17 bases left between them. Written as DNA, the CDR3 is TGTGCCATCAGTGAGTCGTTAGGGGGGGGGAGCATGAACACTGAAGCTTTCTTT. Its protein product is CAISESLGGGSMNTEAFF.

In this sample, this clone turned up once. CDR3 sequence (DNA): TGTGCCAGCAGTGTGGAGGGCACTGGGGCCAACGTCCTGACTTTC. As protein: CASSVEGTGANVLTF. The chain combines TRBV2 with TRBJ2-6, with a tentative D call TRBD2 (6 bases). The CDR3 is made up of 15 amino acids. Germline V gene sequence: CDR1 SNHLY, CDR2 FYNNEI. Trimming pared 4 bases from V and 2 bases from J, leaving 9 bases between.

In the case of this clone: Because the CDR3 is missing its conserved closing phenylalanine or tryptophan, this is likely a read error. The DNA is left out, because the CDR3 cannot be placed on it with certainty; the CDR3 is given as TCRdb lists it. The chain uses TRBV7-2 and TRBJ1-1; TRBD1 is taken as the D call from the table, unchecked against the DNA. Germline lookup yields CDR1 SGHTA and CDR2 FQGNSA. The CDR3 is 13 residues long, counting both termini. CDR3 sequence: CASSPRQGSLLGL.

The V gene is TRBV3-1 (or the pseudogene TRBV3-2), the J gene TRBJ1-1; D is uncertain. The CDR3 length is 14 residues. CDR1 is LGHDT and CDR2 is YNNKEL in the germline V gene (reference sequence). The V end lost 4 bases, the J end lost 0 bases, and 9 bases lay between the germline ends. CDR3 sequence: CASSPQQMNTEAFF. As DNA, the CDR3 is TGTGCCAGCAGCCCACAGCAGATGAACACTGAAGCTTTCTTT.

The gene calls are TRBV15 and TRBJ1-1, with D possibly being TRBD1 (5 bases). Germline V gene sequence: CDR1 LNHNV, CDR2 YYDKDF (reference sequence). The CDR3 consists of 14 residues. The germline V and J ends were trimmed by 1 base and 0 bases, with 6 bases remaining between them. The chain's CDR3 is CATSRGGMNTEAFF. The DNA for the CDR3 is TGTGCCACCAGCAGAGGGGGCATGAACACTGAAGCTTTCTTT. The full variable domain, its missing parts supplied by reference TRBV15 and TRBJ1-1, is DAMVIQNPRYQVTQFGKPVTLSCSQTLNHNVMYWYQQKSSQAPKLLFHYYDKDFNNEADTPDNFQSRRPNTSFCFLDIRSPGLGDTAMYLCATSRGGMNTEAFFGQGTRLTVV.

V usage is TRBV27 and J usage is TRBJ1-6; D gene ambiguous. CDR1 is MNHEY and CDR2 is SMNVEV in the germline V gene (reference sequence). CDR3 length: 15 residues. V was pared by 0 bases and J by 13 bases, with 16 bases between. CDR3 bases: TGTGCCAGCAGTTTATCGTTGGCGGCCTTTATTCCCCTCCACTTT. Its translation: CASSLSLAAFIPLHF.

The chain joins TRBV5-6 to TRBJ1-1; no reliable D call. This CDR3 has 15 amino acids. Germline lookup yields CDR1 SGHDT and CDR2 YYEEEE. V was pared by 2 bases and J by 2 bases, with 13 bases between. This CDR3 reads CASSFRQAPNTEAFF. The CDR3 DNA reads as TGTGCCAGCAGCTTCCGCCAGGCGCCTAACACTGAAGCTTTCTTT. The whole variable domain, filled in from reference TRBV5-6 and TRBJ1-1, reads DAGVTQSPTHLIKTRGQQVTLRCSPKSGHDTVSWYQQALGQGPQFIFQYYEEEERQRGNFPDRFSGHQFPNYSSELNVNALLLGDSALYLCASSFRQAPNTEAFFGQGTRLTVV.

This chain uses TRBV6-5 with TRBJ2-7; the match to TRBD1 covers 8 bases. V was clipped by 3 bases and J by 3 bases; unmatched bases: 7. CDR1 is MNHEY, CDR2 SVGAGI, per germline. The CDR3 extends over 15 amino acids. The CDR3 nucleotides are TGTGCCAGCAGTTATATTGGGACAGGTAACTACGAGCAGTACTTC. Encoded protein: CASSYIGTGNYEQYF.

J is TRBJ2-7 and V is TRBV7-7, with D tentatively TRBD2 (5 bases). Trimming took 3 bases from V and 7 from J, leaving 13 bases between them. There are 13 residues in the CDR3. CDR1 is SSHAT, CDR2 FNYEAQ, per germline (reference sequence). Written as DNA, the CDR3 is TGTGCCAGCAGCTTTCCCTGGCGAGGGGAGCAGTACTTC. Translation gives CASSFPWRGEQYF. Combining the CDR3 with reference TRBV7-7 and TRBJ2-7 gives the whole variable domain GAGVSQSPRYKVTKRGQDVTLRCDPISSHATLYWYQQALGQGPEFLTYFNYEAQPDKSGLPSDRFSAERPEGSISTLTIQRTEQRDSAMYRCASSFPWRGEQYFGPGTRLTVT.

V usage is TRBV19 and J usage is TRBJ1-2, with 7 bases that match TRBD1. This CDR3 has 15 residues. Germline trimming cut 2 bases from V and 3 bases from J; bases unmatched to any gene: 6. Germline-derived CDR1 and CDR2 are LNHDA and SQIVND (reference sequence). The CDR3 DNA reads as TGTGCCAGTAGTATAACCCGACAGGGTTACTATGGCTACACCTTC. Translation: CASSITRQGYYGYTF. The full variable domain, completed using reference TRBV19 and TRBJ1-2, is DGGITQSPKYLFRKEGQNVTLSCEQNLNHDAMYWYRQDPGQGLRLIYYSQIVNDFQKGDIAEGYSVSREKKESFPLTVTSAQKNPTAFYLCASSITRQGYYGYTFGSGTRLTVV.

The chain links TRBV24-1 to TRBJ2-7; D perhaps matches TRBD1 (5 bases). The CDR3 totals 15 residues. V was trimmed by 2 bases and J by 2 bases, leaving 12 bases between them. From germline, CDR1 is KGHDR and CDR2 SFDVKD. CDR3 DNA sequence: TGTGCCACCAGTGATTCCAAACAGGAGACCTACGAGCAGTACTTC. Translated, it gives CATSDSKQETYEQYF.

The CDR3 nucleotides are TGTGCCAGCAGCCCCGGACAGAATCCGCGGGCGCAGTTCTTC. Its translation: CASSPGQNPRAQFF. The chain is built from TRBV11-3 and TRBJ2-1, with D possibly matching TRBD1 (6 bases). From germline, CDR1 is SGHNT and CDR2 YENEEA. There are 14 residues in the CDR3. Trimming left V 5 bases short and J 12 bases short, with 20 bases between. Filled out from reference TRBV11-3 and TRBJ2-1, the complete variable domain reads EAGVVQSPRYKIIEKKQPVAFWCNPISGHNTLYWYLQNLGQGPELLIRYENEEAVDDSQLPKDRFSAERLKGVDSTLKIQPAELGDSAVYLCASSPGQNPRAQFFGPGTRLTVL.

This clone was recorded once. The rearrangement joins TRBV5-8 to TRBJ1-2, with D possibly being TRBD1 (5 bases). This CDR3 has 13 amino acids. Germline CDR1 SGHTS, CDR2 YDEGEE. Between the trimmed V and J ends, which lost 0 bases and 8 bases, there was a span of 11 bases. The CDR3 DNA reads TGTGCCAGCAGCTTGGACAGGTCAGGCGGCTACACCTTC. Protein product: CASSLDRSGGYTF.

The rearrangement uses TRBV30 and TRBJ1-2; no clear D. CDR3 length: 12 amino acids. CDR1 is GTSNPN and CDR2 is SVGIG in the germline V gene (reference sequence). Between the trimmed V and J ends, which lost 0 bases and 3 bases, there was a span of 5 bases. The CDR3 reads CAWSVAYYGYTF. The CDR3 region has the DNA TGTGCCTGGAGTGTGGCCTACTATGGCTACACCTTC.

The J gene is TRBJ2-5, the V gene TRBV19; a possible D gene is TRBD1 (6 bases). Germline V lookup: CDR1 LNHDA, CDR2 SQIVND (reference sequence). Deletions cut 5 bases from V and 1 base from J, with 17 bases between. The CDR3 totals 16 residues. DNA for the CDR3: TGTGCCAGTAGTGTAAGCCGAGGGGGAACCCAAGAGACCCAGTACTTC. This sequence encodes CASSVSRGGTQETQYF.

The V and J genes are TRBV3-1 (or the pseudogene TRBV3-2) and TRBJ1-6; D is perhaps TRBD1 (5 bases). The CDR3 extends over 15 amino acids. Germline V lookup: CDR1 LGHDT, CDR2 YNNKEL (reference sequence). Trimming removed 1 base at V and 7 bases at J, with 11 bases between. The CDR3 nucleotides read TGTGCCAGCAGCCAAGCCCAGGGAGGCAATTCACCCCTCCACTTT. Encoded protein: CASSQAQGGNSPLHF.

V gene TRBV5-5 combines with J gene TRBJ2-5, with D maybe TRBD2 (7 bases). CDR3 length: 14 amino acids. The germline V gene has CDR1 SGHKS and CDR2 YYEKEE (reference sequence). With 0 bases removed from V and 5 bases from J, the gap between germline ends came to 11 bases. CDR3 loop: CASSLGGGWETQYF. CDR3 DNA: TGTGCCAGCAGCTTGGGCGGGGGCTGGGAGACCCAGTACTTC.

The V call is TRBV3-1 (or the pseudogene TRBV3-2), the J call TRBJ1-2; D may be TRBD1 (5 bases). With 4 bases removed from V and 8 bases from J, the gap between germline ends came to 11 bases. The CDR3 extends over 12 amino acids. Germline CDR1 is LGHDT and CDR2 is YNNKEL (reference sequence). The CDR3 DNA sequence: TGTGCCAGCAGCCTTGGGCAGGGCGGCTACACCTTC. Amino acids: CASSLGQGGYTF.

The gene calls are TRBV29-1 and TRBJ1-1; TRBD1 matches 8 bases. The CDR3 loop spans 13 amino acids. CDR1 and CDR2 (germline): SQVTM, ANQGSEA. J gave up 0 bases and V 6 bases, and 3 bases lay outside the gene matches. The CDR3 nucleotides read TGCAGCGTCCGGACAGGGATGAACACTGAAGCTTTCTTT. Translation: CSVRTGMNTEAFF.

This chain uses TRBV30 with TRBJ1-1; 7 bases align to TRBD1. CDR3 length: 15 residues. The germline gives CDR1 GTSNPN, CDR2 SVGIG (reference sequence). J was trimmed by 3 bases and V by 2 bases; bases with no gene match: 9. Here the CDR3 DNA reads TGTGCCTGGAGTAGGGGGCGGAGGAGAGACACTGAAGCTTTCTTT. The encoded protein is CAWSRGRRRDTEAFF.